This T cell receptor beta chain was retrieved from a study of CD8 T cells in ankylosing spondylitis. Regarding the study as a whole: Disease-linked clones were found to be CD8+ and relatively rare in peripheral blood.

As the method for making TCR beta libraries, quantitative 5'-RACE with molecular barcodes was used. TCRdb used MiXCR to reprocess the 5' RACE reads, holding one entry per CDR3 protein. The repertoire holds about 240,000 distinct CDR3 sequences, with over 8.5% as singletons. In this sample, this clonotype turned up many times. Its matching antigen is unknown. The CDR3 sequence is 14 residues long. Germline V lookup: CDR1 SEHNR, CDR2 FQNEAQ (reference sequence). The germline V and J ends were trimmed by 1 base and 5 bases, with 11 bases remaining between them. The sequence was collected from a male donor with ankylosing spondylitis or in good health (not recorded which). The gene calls are TRBV7-9 and TRBJ1-1; D perhaps matches TRBD1 (5 bases). The specimen was blood, either unsorted or a sorted T cell fraction (not recorded which). CDR3 loop: CASSLVQGGTEAFF. CDR3 DNA: TGTGCCAGCAGCTTAGTTCAGGGTGGGACTGAAGCTTTCTTT.